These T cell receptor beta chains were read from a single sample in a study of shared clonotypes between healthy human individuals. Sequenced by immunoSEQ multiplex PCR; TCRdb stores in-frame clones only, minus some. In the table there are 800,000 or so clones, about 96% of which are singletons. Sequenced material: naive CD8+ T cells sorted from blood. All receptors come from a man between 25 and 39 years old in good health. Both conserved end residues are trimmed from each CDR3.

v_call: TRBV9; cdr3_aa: ASSIVDGGNTIY
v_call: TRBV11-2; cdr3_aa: ASSFSSGTYEQY
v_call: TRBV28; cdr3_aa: ASSLGDSARNEKLF
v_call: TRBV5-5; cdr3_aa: ASSGSGHNEQF
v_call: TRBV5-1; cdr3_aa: ASSLEGTGNEQY
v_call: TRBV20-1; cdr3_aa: RTGGTHEQY
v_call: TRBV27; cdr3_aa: ASSFLDRDSRTDTQY
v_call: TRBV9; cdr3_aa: ASSVAGDSYNEQF
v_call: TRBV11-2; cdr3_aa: ASSLVTGTYEQY
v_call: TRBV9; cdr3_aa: ASSPAGTVGKLF